The 22 T cell receptor beta chains below were found in one sample sequenced in a study of OX40 agonist ivuxolimab in advanced cancers. Produced via immunoSEQ multiplex PCR; TCRdb's table is partial and in-frame only. The sample lists roughly 29,000 clones, 90% to 95% occurring once. The input for sequencing was CD4+ or CD8+ T cells sorted from blood, taken in a trial of the OX40 agonist ivuxolimab. The origin of the receptors is an adult with an advanced solid tumor such as melanoma, head and neck, liver or kidney cancer.

J is TRBJ1-1 and V is TRBV19; D gene ambiguous. The CDR3 length is 12 residues. Between the trimmed V and J ends, which lost 5 bases and 2 bases, there was a span of 6 bases. The germline V gene encodes CDR1 LNHDA and CDR2 SQIVND (reference sequence). Written as DNA, the CDR3 is TGTGCCAGTAGTCTGGACAACACTGAAGCTTTCTTT. Residues: CASSLDNTEAFF.

This chain uses TRBV5-5 with TRBJ1-1; TRBD1 might be the D (6 bases). CDR1 is SGHKS and CDR2 is YYEKEE in the germline V gene (reference sequence). The CDR3 is 15 residues long. V lost 1 base and J lost 0, with 10 bases in between. The CDR3 region is CASSLTGLMNTEAFF. The CDR3 DNA sequence: TGTGCCAGCAGCTTGACAGGGCTAATGAACACTGAAGCTTTCTTT. The entire variable domain, with the rest obtained from reference TRBV5-5 and TRBJ1-1, is as follows: DAGVTQSPTHLIKTRGQQVTLRCSPISGHKSVSWYQQVLGQGPQFIFQYYEKEERGRGNFPDRFSARQFPNYSSELNVNALLLGDSALYLCASSLTGLMNTEAFFGQGTRLTVV.

Only one count was recorded for this clone. The genes are TRBV6-5 and TRBJ2-7; no reliable D call. Germline lookup yields CDR1 MNHEY and CDR2 SVGAGI. This CDR3 comprises 11 residues. V lost 10 bases and J 4 bases, leaving 11 bases between the germline ends. The CDR3 nucleotides read TGTGCCACCGAATACGGTTACGAGCAGTACTTC. Translation gives CATEYGYEQYF.

This clone was seen a single time. J is TRBJ2-1 and V is TRBV4-1, with TRBD1 matching 9 bases. The junction had 8 bases not matched to a gene; V was cut back by 4 bases and J by 7 bases. The germline V gene encodes CDR1 MGHRA and CDR2 YSYEKL. The CDR3 is 15 amino acids. Written as DNA, the CDR3 is TGCGCCAGCAGCCCGGACAGGGGTTTGAGTAATGAGCAGTTCTTC. This gives the protein CASSPDRGLSNEQFF.

This chain uses TRBV19 with TRBJ1-1; D is perhaps TRBD1 (6 bases). Germline V gene data show CDR1 as LNHDA and CDR2 as SQIVND (reference sequence). The CDR3 has 14 amino acids. V shed 7 bases and J shed 5 bases, with 17 bases lying between them. CDR3 bases: TGTGCCAGTACCCCCGGACAGAAGATTACTGAAGCTTTCTTT. Translating gives CASTPGQKITEAFF. Using reference TRBV19 and TRBJ1-1 for the parts outside the CDR3, the full variable domain is DGGITQSPKYLFRKEGQNVTLSCEQNLNHDAMYWYRQDPGQGLRLIYYSQIVNDFQKGDIAEGYSVSREKKESFPLTVTSAQKNPTAFYLCASTPGQKITEAFFGQGTRLTVV.

The chain joins TRBV28 to TRBJ2-3; D is perhaps TRBD1 (6 bases). Per germline, CDR1 MDHEN and CDR2 SYDVKM. V was shortened by 10 bases and J by 2 bases, with 10 bases between the two germline ends. This CDR3 has 12 amino acids. In DNA form, the CDR3 reads TGTGCCACCGGACAGCCCACAGATACGCAGTATTTT. Residues: CATGQPTDTQYF.

Written as DNA, the CDR3 is TGTGCCAGCAGTTCACCTTTGACCGTACCCAGCACAGATACGCAGTATTTT. Translating gives CASSSPLTVPSTDTQYF. The gene calls are TRBV27 and TRBJ2-3, with unresolved D. Germline lookup yields CDR1 MNHEY and CDR2 SMNVEV (reference sequence). This CDR3 region has 17 residues. V was shortened by 4 bases and J by 0 bases, with 17 bases between the two germline ends.

The rearrangement links TRBV14 to TRBJ2-1, with 9 bases fitting TRBD2. Per the germline V gene, CDR1 is SGHDN and CDR2 is FVKESK. The CDR3 is 14 residues long. V lost 1 base to trimming and J lost 13 bases; unmatched junction nucleotides: 8. CDR3 nucleotide sequence: TGTGCCAGCAGCCAAGTCCTAGCGGGGATATACCAGTTCTTC. It is translated as CASSQVLAGIYQFF.

The chain couples TRBV6-5 to TRBJ2-1, with 8 bases fitting TRBD1. The length of the CDR3 is 13 residues. V dropped 6 bases and J dropped 8; count of bases not matched to a gene: 6. Germline CDR1 and CDR2: MNHEY and SVGAGI. The CDR3 sequence is CASSNGQGDEQFF. Written as DNA, the CDR3 is TGTGCCAGCAGCAACGGACAGGGCGATGAGCAGTTCTTC.

This chain joins TRBV4-3 and TRBJ1-1; no clear D gene. Trimming pared 2 bases from V and 0 bases from J, leaving 10 bases between. Germline V gene data show CDR1 as LGHNA and CDR2 as YSLEER. The CDR3 contains 15 residues. The CDR3 coding sequence is TGCGCCAGCAGCCAATATGACACCATGAACACTGAAGCTTTCTTT. It specifies CASSQYDTMNTEAFF.

The CDR3 DNA is TGTGCCAGCAGCTTCGAGGTTGGGGGAGCGGGGGGGCCGCAAGAGACCCAGTACTTC. The encoded protein is CASSFEVGGAGGPQETQYF. This chain joins TRBV7-9 and TRBJ2-5; the match to TRBD2 covers 10 bases. With V trimmed by 3 bases and J by 2 bases, 15 bases remained unmatched. Germline lookup yields CDR1 SEHNR and CDR2 FQNEAQ (reference sequence). The CDR3 covers 19 residues. The entire variable domain, with the rest obtained from reference TRBV7-9 and TRBJ2-5, is as follows: DTGVSQNPRHKITKRGQNVTFRCDPISEHNRLYWYRQTLGQGPEFLTYFQNEAQLEKSRLLSDRFSAERPKGSFSTLEIQRTEQGDSAMYLCASSFEVGGAGGPQETQYFGPGTRLLVL.

This clone was recorded once. The V call is TRBV7-9, the J call TRBJ1-4; D not certain. The CDR3 loop spans 16 amino acids. CDR1 and CDR2 (germline): SEHNR, FQNEAQ (reference sequence). The ends were cut back, 4 bases at V and 8 bases at J, with 20 bases in the middle. CDR3 sequence reads: CASSSRTSRAGEKLFF. The CDR3, as DNA: TGTGCCAGCAGCTCTCGGACGTCCCGGGCAGGCGAAAAACTGTTTTTT.

In this sample, this clone turned up once. The chain recombines TRBV7-9 with TRBJ2-1, with D possibly TRBD2 on 6 matching bases. The V and J ends lost 5 bases and 10 bases respectively, with 12 bases between them. The CDR3 totals 12 residues. Germline values: CDR1 SEHNR, CDR2 FQNEAQ (reference sequence). The CDR3 reads CASSKTREEQFF. As DNA, the CDR3 is TGTGCCAGCAGCAAGACCCGGGAGGAGCAGTTCTTC. The full variable domain, completed using reference TRBV7-9 and TRBJ2-1, is DTGVSQNPRHKITKRGQNVTFRCDPISEHNRLYWYRQTLGQGPEFLTYFQNEAQLEKSRLLSDRFSAERPKGSFSTLEIQRTEQGDSAMYLCASSKTREEQFFGPGTRLTVL.

V gene TRBV5-6 combines with J gene TRBJ1-5; no clear D gene. The CDR3 has 14 residues. Trimming removed 3 bases from V and 5 bases from J, with 12 bases in between. Germline values: CDR1 SGHDT, CDR2 YYEEEE. CDR3 DNA: TGTGCCAGCAGCTGGTCCGGCACCTATCAGCCCCAGCATTTT. Encoded protein: CASSWSGTYQPQHF.

In this sample, this clone turned up a few times. This rearrangement joins TRBV19 to TRBJ1-2; no clear D. Looked up from germline, CDR1 is LNHDA and CDR2 is SQIVND (reference sequence). Trimming left V 7 bases short and J 4 bases short, with 13 bases between. CDR3 length equals 13 residues. The CDR3 here is CASTKEAVYGYTF. The CDR3 nucleotides read TGTGCCAGTACTAAGGAGGCAGTCTATGGCTACACCTTC.

The rearrangement uses TRBV7-9 and TRBJ1-4; D is ambiguous. V was clipped by 5 bases and J by 0 bases, with 13 bases between them. In germline, CDR1 is SEHNR, CDR2 FQNEAQ (reference sequence). There are 16 residues in the CDR3. This CDR3 reads CASSGYRVATNEKLFF. The CDR3 DNA follows: TGTGCCAGCAGCGGGTACAGAGTTGCAACTAATGAAAAACTGTTTTTT.

The chain combines TRBV27 with TRBJ2-7; 8 positions agree with TRBD1. Germline V gene data show CDR1 as MNHEY and CDR2 as SMNVEV (reference sequence). CDR3 length equals 14 residues. J lost 2 bases, V lost 7 bases, and 7 bases had no gene match. The CDR3 DNA sequence: TGTGCCAGCAAGGCTCAACAGGGGGCCTACGAGCAGTACTTC. Translated: CASKAQQGAYEQYF.

J is TRBJ2-5 and V is TRBV7-9; TRBD2 matches at 11 bases. J gave up 5 bases and V 5 bases, and 10 bases lay outside the gene matches. CDR1 SEHNR and CDR2 FQNEAQ come from the germline V gene (reference sequence). This CDR3 region has 16 residues. Here the CDR3 DNA reads TGTGCCAGCAGCCCCGCGGTAGCGGGAGGGGGGGAGACCCAGTACTTC. It yields the protein CASSPAVAGGGETQYF.

V is TRBV25-1 and J is TRBJ2-7, with unresolved D. CDR1 is MGHDK, CDR2 SYGVNS, per germline. CDR3 size: 14 residues. V shed 5 bases and J shed 2 bases, with 13 bases lying between them. Here the CDR3 reads CASSPGANAYEQYF. The DNA for the CDR3 is TGTGCCAGCAGTCCAGGAGCCAACGCCTACGAGCAGTACTTC.

The chain employs TRBV11-2 and TRBJ2-6; unclear D gene. The CDR3 sequence is 17 residues long. Germline lookup yields CDR1 SGHAT and CDR2 FQNNGV. V gave up 1 base and J gave up 0 bases, with 10 bases separating them. CDR3 sequence: CASSLGAGSSGANVLTF. The CDR3 nucleotides are TGTGCCAGCAGCTTAGGGGCAGGAAGCTCTGGGGCCAACGTCCTGACTTTC.

The rearrangement uses TRBV19 and TRBJ1-2, with unresolved D. V lost 8 bases to trimming and J lost 4 bases, with 11 bases between them. From germline, CDR1 is LNHDA and CDR2 SQIVND (reference sequence). The CDR3 extends over 12 amino acids. CDR3 amino acids: CASWRGVYGYTF. DNA for the CDR3: TGTGCCAGTTGGCGGGGAGTCTATGGCTACACCTTC.

V and J are TRBV2 and TRBJ2-1; D is unclear. Germline V gene lookup returns CDR1 SNHLY and CDR2 FYNNEI. CDR3 length: 14 residues. V was shortened by 7 bases and J by 9 bases, with 19 bases between the two germline ends. CDR3 in amino acids: CASTPKVIDGEQFF. CDR3 nucleotide sequence: TGTGCCAGCACCCCCAAGGTAATTGATGGTGAGCAGTTCTTC. The variable domain in full, completed from reference TRBV2 and TRBJ2-1, reads EPEVTQTPSHQVTQMGQEVILRCVPISNHLYFYWYRQILGQKVEFLVSFYNNEISEKSEIFDDQFSVERPDGSNFTLKIRSTKLEDSAMYFCASTPKVIDGEQFFGPGTRLTVL.